Following are 7 T cell receptor beta chains from one sample sequenced in a study of blood T cell repertoires in COVID-19. Sequencing used immunoSEQ multiplex PCR; TCRdb keeps in-frame clones, though not all of them. This table holds about 310,000 clones, 85% to 90% found once. Sequencing was done on a sample of PBMCs or T cells enriched from blood (not recorded which). The receptors derive from a woman in her thirties who had recovered from COVID-19.

V and J are TRBV6-5 and TRBJ2-3; D gene uncertain. Per the germline V gene, CDR1 is MNHEY and CDR2 is SVGAGI. The CDR3 is made up of 14 amino acids. V lost 0 bases and J lost 4, with 8 bases in between. The CDR3 is CASSYSLTADTQYF. The CDR3 DNA is TGTGCCAGCAGTTACTCACTCACAGCAGATACGCAGTATTTT.

This chain joins TRBV7-9 and TRBJ2-7, with 9 bases aligning to TRBD1. V dropped 6 bases and J dropped 0; count of bases not matched to a gene: 6. The CDR3 is 15 residues long. Germline V lookup: CDR1 SEHNR, CDR2 FQNEAQ (reference sequence). The CDR3 protein is CASSGGQGSSYEQYF. CDR3 DNA sequence: TGTGCCAGCAGTGGAGGACAGGGGAGCTCCTACGAGCAGTACTTC.

The chain uses TRBV7-2 and TRBJ2-1; 14 bases line up with TRBD2. The CDR3 runs 17 residues. Trimming took 2 bases from V and 14 from J; bases not matched to a gene: 14. Germline loops: CDR1 SGHTA, CDR2 FQGNSA. Here the CDR3 DNA reads TGTGCCAGCAGCTTAAGAGGAGGGACTAGCGGGAGCCCCGGTAAGTTCTTC. This gives the protein CASSLRGGTSGSPGKFF.

This clone is a singleton in its sample. This sequence joins TRBV9 and TRBJ1-4; 8 nucleotides match TRBD1. V lost 3 bases and J lost 7; bases outside the gene matches: 11. Germline V gene lookup returns CDR1 SGDLS and CDR2 YYNGEE. The length of the CDR3 is 16 residues. CDR3 in amino acids: CASSARDRRSREKLFF. The CDR3 nucleotides are TGTGCCAGCAGCGCGCGGGACAGGCGGTCTCGTGAAAAACTGTTTTTT. Filled out from reference TRBV9 and TRBJ1-4, the complete variable domain reads DSGVTQTPKHLITATGQRVTLRCSPRSGDLSVYWYQQSLDQGLQFLIQYYNGEERAKGNILERFSAQQFPDLHSELNLSSLELGDSALYFCASSARDRRSREKLFFGSGTQLSVL.

The chain joins TRBV5-8 to TRBJ1-1; 9 bases line up with TRBD1. Germline V CDR1 and CDR2: SGHTS, YDEGEE. CDR3 length: 16 amino acids. This CDR3 is CAAEARGTGRNTEAFF. The CDR3 nucleotides read TGTGCAGCAGAAGCGCGGGGGACAGGGAGGAACACTGAAGCTTTCTTT.

CDR3 amino acids: CSVERREVNTGELFF. The DNA for the CDR3 is TGCAGCGTTGAAAGGCGGGAGGTGAACACCGGGGAGCTGTTTTTT. This chain connects TRBV29-1 to TRBJ2-2; 8 bases map to TRBD2. Germline V CDR1 and CDR2: SQVTM, ANQGSEA. Trimming cost V 2 bases and J 1 base; bases outside gene matches: 3. This CDR3 contains 15 residues.

The gene calls are TRBV10-3 and TRBJ1-6; D is possibly TRBD1 (5 bases). V was clipped by 10 bases and J by 9 bases, with 22 bases between them. The CDR3 extends over 15 amino acids. Germline V CDR1 and CDR2: ENHRY, SYGVKD. The CDR3 bases are TGTGCCACGGGGAGGGGCAGCGACAAGATTTCACCCCTCCACTTT. It translates to CATGRGSDKISPLHF.